The rows below give T cell receptor beta chains drawn from one sample of a study of cytomegalovirus exposure and HLA in healthy donors. Method: immunoSEQ multiplex PCR; TCRdb's copy keeps in-frame clones and lacks some. This table has 150,000 to 200,000 clones, roughly 82% appearing once. Sequenced sample: PBMCs. Source of these receptors: a man aged 35 to 55 in good health and CMV-seronegative. Both conserved end residues are part of each CDR3. The order of the fields is J gene, clone size, D gene, V gene, CDR3 DNA, CDR3 protein. D genes are given only for firm matches. The listing skips clone size in some rows; elsewhere it reads once, few, many or a size class.

j_call: TRBJ1-2
clone_size: -
d_call: -
v_call: TRBV28
cdr3_nt: TGTGCCAGCATTGCAGGTGCCTATGGCTACACCTTC
cdr3_aa: CASIAGAYGYTF

j_call: TRBJ2-5
clone_size: few
d_call: -
v_call: TRBV5-1
cdr3_nt: TGCGCCAGCAGCCGGACAGTTCAAGAGACCCAGTACTTC
cdr3_aa: CASSRTVQETQYF

j_call: TRBJ1-3
clone_size: -
d_call: -
v_call: TRBV9
cdr3_nt: TGTGCCAGCAGCGTAGCTATGAGTTCCCCTGGAAACACCATATATTTT
cdr3_aa: CASSVAMSSPGNTIYF

j_call: TRBJ2-1
clone_size: once
d_call: -
v_call: TRBV7-9
cdr3_nt: TGTGCCTCCTCCAGACAAATCTCCTACAATGAGCAGTTCTTC
cdr3_aa: CASSRQISYNEQFF

j_call: TRBJ2-1
clone_size: -
d_call: -
v_call: TRBV27
cdr3_nt: TGTGCCAGCAGTTTAAGTGGCCCCAATGAGCAGTTCTTC
cdr3_aa: CASSLSGPNEQFF

j_call: TRBJ2-1
clone_size: -
d_call: -
v_call: TRBV19
cdr3_nt: TGTGCCAGTAGTATAGATTTGGGGGCCCTCTACAATGAGCAGTTCTTC
cdr3_aa: CASSIDLGALYNEQFF

j_call: TRBJ1-1
clone_size: -
d_call: TRBD1
v_call: TRBV6-6
cdr3_nt: TGTGCCAGCACCCAGGGGGACATGATGAACACTGAAGCTTTCTTT
cdr3_aa: CASTQGDMMNTEAFF

j_call: TRBJ2-5
clone_size: -
d_call: TRBD1
v_call: TRBV28
cdr3_nt: TGTGCCAGCAGTTCCGGACAGGTGAGGGAGACCCAGTACTTC
cdr3_aa: CASSSGQVRETQYF

j_call: TRBJ1-5
clone_size: -
d_call: -
v_call: TRBV28
cdr3_nt: TGTGCCAGCAGTTTACAGTTTAAAGAGCCCCAGCATTTT
cdr3_aa: CASSLQFKEPQHF

j_call: TRBJ1-2
clone_size: once
d_call: TRBD1
v_call: TRBV7-8
cdr3_nt: TGTGCCAGCAGCTTAGGTGGGACAGGAGACTATGGCTACACCTTC
cdr3_aa: CASSLGGTGDYGYTF

j_call: TRBJ2-6
clone_size: -
d_call: TRBD1
v_call: TRBV5-4
cdr3_nt: TGTGCCAGCAGTTGGGGACAGGGGGTCTCTGGGGCCAACGTCCTGACTTTC
cdr3_aa: CASSWGQGVSGANVLTF

j_call: TRBJ1-2
clone_size: -
d_call: -
v_call: TRBV7-8
cdr3_nt: TGTGCCAGCAGCTTAGTAGTGTCTAACTATGGCTACACCTTC
cdr3_aa: CASSLVVSNYGYTF

j_call: TRBJ1-2
clone_size: few
d_call: TRBD1
v_call: TRBV4-2
cdr3_nt: TGTGCCAGCAGCCAAGGAGACAGGGACTATGGCTACACCTTC
cdr3_aa: CASSQGDRDYGYTF

j_call: TRBJ1-5
clone_size: -
d_call: TRBD1
v_call: TRBV19
cdr3_nt: TGTGCCAGTAGTATCGATGGACAGGTAAATCAGCCCCAGCATTTT
cdr3_aa: CASSIDGQVNQPQHF

j_call: TRBJ2-7
clone_size: -
d_call: TRBD2
v_call: TRBV5-4
cdr3_nt: TGTGCCAGCAGCGTGCCCCTCGGGCGGGGGAACTACGAGCAGTACTTC
cdr3_aa: CASSVPLGRGNYEQYF

j_call: TRBJ2-7
clone_size: -
d_call: TRBD1
v_call: TRBV28
cdr3_nt: TGTGCCAGCAGTTTATCCCCAGGGGGCTACGAGCAGTACTTC
cdr3_aa: CASSLSPGGYEQYF

j_call: TRBJ2-3
clone_size: once
d_call: -
v_call: TRBV10-1
cdr3_nt: TGCGCCAGCAGTGAATTTATTCGAGGACGGCGGGCTCGCACGCAGTATTTT
cdr3_aa: CASSEFIRGRRARTQYF

j_call: TRBJ1-1
clone_size: -
d_call: -
v_call: TRBV7-3
cdr3_nt: TGTGCCAGCAGCTTATCCGGAGGGGCGGGGACTGAAGCTTTCTTT
cdr3_aa: CASSLSGGAGTEAFF

j_call: TRBJ1-4
clone_size: -
d_call: TRBD1
v_call: TRBV6-1
cdr3_nt: TGTGCCAGCAGTGGGCCGGGACAGGGGGAATATTGGGGAACTAATGAAAAACTGTTTTTT
cdr3_aa: CASSGPGQGEYWGTNEKLFF

j_call: TRBJ1-2
clone_size: -
d_call: TRBD1
v_call: TRBV2
cdr3_nt: TGTGCCAGCAGGGGGGACAGGGAGGATGGCTACACCTTC
cdr3_aa: CASRGDREDGYTF

j_call: TRBJ1-1
clone_size: -
d_call: TRBD1
v_call: TRBV11-1
cdr3_nt: TGTGCCAGCCTCAACCGGGACAGTCTAAAGGACACTGAAGCTTTCTTT
cdr3_aa: CASLNRDSLKDTEAFF

j_call: TRBJ2-5
clone_size: -
d_call: TRBD2
v_call: TRBV4-3
cdr3_nt: TGCGCCAGCAGCCAGACTAGCGGGGGAAGAGAGACCCAGTACTTC
cdr3_aa: CASSQTSGGRETQYF

j_call: TRBJ2-1
clone_size: -
d_call: -
v_call: TRBV2
cdr3_nt: TGTGCCAGCAGGACTCACGGGGGGCATGAGCAGTTCTTC
cdr3_aa: CASRTHGGHEQFF

j_call: TRBJ1-1
clone_size: few
d_call: -
v_call: TRBV18
cdr3_nt: TGTGCCAGCTCACCATCGGTGGGGGCAGTGGTCAACACTGAAGCTTTCTTT
cdr3_aa: CASSPSVGAVVNTEAFF

j_call: TRBJ2-2
clone_size: -
d_call: -
v_call: TRBV7-3
cdr3_nt: TGTGCCAGCAGCCCTCACGGGAGTGGGAACACCGGGGAGCTGTTTTTT
cdr3_aa: CASSPHGSGNTGELFF

j_call: TRBJ1-2
clone_size: few
d_call: TRBD1
v_call: TRBV6-1
cdr3_nt: TGTGCCAGCAGTGCGGCCCGGACAGGAGGCGGCTACACCTTC
cdr3_aa: CASSAARTGGGYTF

j_call: TRBJ2-7
clone_size: -
d_call: TRBD1
v_call: TRBV29-1
cdr3_nt: TGCAGCGTTGAGGGACAGGGAAGCAACGAGCAGTACTTC
cdr3_aa: CSVEGQGSNEQYF

j_call: TRBJ2-5
clone_size: -
d_call: -
v_call: TRBV5-4
cdr3_nt: TGTGCCAGCAGCTCCGGACACTCAGAAGAGACCCAGTACTTC
cdr3_aa: CASSSGHSEETQYF

j_call: TRBJ2-3
clone_size: -
d_call: TRBD2
v_call: TRBV4-3
cdr3_nt: TGCGCCAGCAGCCCCCAAAGAGGAAGGACTAGCGGGAGCCGATGGGATACGCAGTATTTT
cdr3_aa: CASSPQRGRTSGSRWDTQYF

j_call: TRBJ2-1
clone_size: -
d_call: -
v_call: TRBV19
cdr3_nt: TGTGCCAGTAGTCTAGCAGGCGAGCAGTTCTTC
cdr3_aa: CASSLAGEQFF

j_call: TRBJ1-1
clone_size: -
d_call: TRBD1
v_call: TRBV28
cdr3_nt: TGTGCCACCCGACAGGGGGCGAACACTGAAGCTTTCTTT
cdr3_aa: CATRQGANTEAFF

j_call: TRBJ2-4
clone_size: -
d_call: -
v_call: TRBV7-3
cdr3_nt: TGTGCCAGCAGCTTGTATGGAGGGAACAAAAACATTCAGTACTTC
cdr3_aa: CASSLYGGNKNIQYF

j_call: TRBJ1-1
clone_size: -
d_call: -
v_call: TRBV11-2
cdr3_nt: TGTGCCAGCAGCTTAATCTCAGGGGTCACTGAAGCTTTCTTT
cdr3_aa: CASSLISGVTEAFF

j_call: TRBJ2-7
clone_size: -
d_call: -
v_call: TRBV25-1
cdr3_nt: TGTGCCAGCAGTGACCACTTAACCTACGAGCAGTACTTC
cdr3_aa: CASSDHLTYEQYF

j_call: TRBJ2-7
clone_size: -
d_call: TRBD1
v_call: TRBV30
cdr3_nt: TGTGCCTGGAGCCATCCCCCGGACAGGAGCTCCTACGAGCAGTACTTC
cdr3_aa: CAWSHPPDRSSYEQYF

j_call: TRBJ2-3
clone_size: -
d_call: TRBD1
v_call: TRBV9
cdr3_nt: TGTGCCAGCAGCGTCCCAAAGGACAGGGGCACAGATACGCAGTATTTT
cdr3_aa: CASSVPKDRGTDTQYF

j_call: TRBJ1-5
clone_size: once
d_call: TRBD1
v_call: TRBV11-3
cdr3_nt: TGTGCCAGCAGCCCTAGGGACAGGGGTTGCAATCAGCCCCAGCATTTT
cdr3_aa: CASSPRDRGCNQPQHF

j_call: TRBJ1-1
clone_size: once
d_call: TRBD1
v_call: TRBV28
cdr3_nt: TGTGCCAGCCTTCCTAACCCCGGGACAGGGGGCGAGGAGGCTTTCTTT
cdr3_aa: CASLPNPGTGGEEAFF

j_call: TRBJ1-1
clone_size: -
d_call: TRBD1
v_call: TRBV15
cdr3_nt: TGTGCCACCAGCAGAATGAGGGGGCTCGGGAACACTGAAGCTTTCTTT
cdr3_aa: CATSRMRGLGNTEAFF

j_call: TRBJ2-7
clone_size: -
d_call: TRBD1
v_call: TRBV6-5
cdr3_nt: TGTGCCAGCAGTTACTCCAGGGACAGGGCTTCCTACGAGCAGTACTTC
cdr3_aa: CASSYSRDRASYEQYF

j_call: TRBJ2-1
clone_size: -
d_call: TRBD2
v_call: TRBV4-1
cdr3_nt: TGCGCCAGCAGCTCCCCGACTAGCGGGAGTGGCAATGAGCAGTTCTTC
cdr3_aa: CASSSPTSGSGNEQFF

j_call: TRBJ2-1
clone_size: -
d_call: TRBD1
v_call: TRBV5-1
cdr3_nt: TGCGCCAGCAGCCTTACCGGGACAGCCTACAATGAGCAGTTCTTC
cdr3_aa: CASSLTGTAYNEQFF

j_call: TRBJ1-5
clone_size: -
d_call: TRBD1
v_call: TRBV7-9
cdr3_nt: TGTGCCAGCAGCCCCGGGACAGGGCGCCAGCCCCAGCATTTT
cdr3_aa: CASSPGTGRQPQHF

j_call: TRBJ1-3
clone_size: once
d_call: -
v_call: TRBV30
cdr3_nt: TGTGCCTGGACCTACTCAACGAGCTCTGGAAACACCATATATTTT
cdr3_aa: CAWTYSTSSGNTIYF

j_call: TRBJ1-2
clone_size: few
d_call: -
v_call: TRBV10-2
cdr3_nt: TGCGCCAGCAGTGAGCACCGGACAGCGGAAAACGGCTACACCTTC
cdr3_aa: CASSEHRTAENGYTF

j_call: TRBJ1-5
clone_size: -
d_call: -
v_call: TRBV7-3
cdr3_nt: TGTGCCAGCAGCCCCCGCTCCAGGGTTGGCAATCAGCCCCAGCATTTT
cdr3_aa: CASSPRSRVGNQPQHF

j_call: TRBJ1-6
clone_size: -
d_call: TRBD1
v_call: TRBV27
cdr3_nt: TGTGCCAGCAGCAGACAGGGATATTCACCCCTCCACTTT
cdr3_aa: CASSRQGYSPLHF

j_call: TRBJ2-5
clone_size: -
d_call: -
v_call: TRBV6-5
cdr3_nt: TGTGCCAGCAGGTTAGGGGCTGCAGCTAAGGAGACCCAGTACTTC
cdr3_aa: CASRLGAAAKETQYF

j_call: TRBJ2-1
clone_size: -
d_call: TRBD2
v_call: TRBV7-8
cdr3_nt: TGTGCCAGCAGCCGAATTCTGACTAGCCGGGAGCAGTTCTTC
cdr3_aa: CASSRILTSREQFF